This entry is about one TCR beta chain. This clonotype was detected ten times or more. The specificity of this receptor is unknown. No base-level quality is on record; no much larger clone is a single base apart. The germline V gene specifies KGHSH as CDR1 and LQKENI as CDR2. The CDR3 starts with the cysteine, ends with the phenylalanine, and has 12 residues. Of all the DNA, just the CDR3 is kept, 36 bases in frame from base 1. The V and J ends are trimmed by 5 bases and 4 bases, leaving 9 bases between them. The treatment or condition label for this specimen denotes: live attenuated yellow fever vaccine strain. At every blood-draw timepoint, two biological replicates of bulk PBMCs were collected. PBMCs were isolated from peripheral blood using a standard Ficoll-Paque protocol. RNA was extracted with TriZol from bulk PBMCs, CD4 and CD8 fractions, and dextramer-positive and dextramer-negative fractions.

This specimen belongs to a study of T cells after yellow fever vaccination (dated by TCRdb to the late 2010s). For the study in its entirety: The SMART-Seq v4 Ultra Low Input RNA kit was used to prepare libraries from fractions with low cell numbers. Two healthy male donors, one aged 18 to 30 and one aged 30 to 40 years, made up the cohort. To follow T-cell clones before and after both primary and booster YFV17D yellow fever vaccination, bulk TCR alpha and beta repertoires underwent longitudinal sequencing. Blood was drawn at multiple timepoints before and after primary and secondary immunization, with bulk PBMC replicates and cell subsets isolated. General conclusions and limits of the study: The secondary T-cell response was found to be weaker but faster than the primary response, with a peak reached on day 5 rather than on day 15. The study included only two donors, which limits how far the findings can be generalized. A small fraction of clonotypes appeared in both the CD4 and CD8 compartments, likely as a result of convergent recombination. After the booster, most of the clones that had expanded following primary vaccination were detected again (roughly 96% of CD4 and 80% to 90% of CD8), which suggests that memory was broadly maintained. Computational filtering was required because FACS-sorted repertoires could contain abundant contaminating clonotypes from the bulk population.

TCR cDNA was made using 5'RACE template switching, a step that added a universal primer site and unique molecular identifiers. Priming for cDNA synthesis came from both the TCR alpha and TCR beta constant segments. Library amplification used two PCR steps, and the second PCR step added sample barcodes and sequencing adapters. Sequencing of the libraries was done on either Illumina HiSeq 2500 (2x100 bp) or NovaSeq (2x150 bp). The study's own analysis went as follows. Reads were demultiplexed and collapsed into UMI consensus sequences with MIGEC, and V(D)J alignment was performed with MiXCR. Using edgeR on replicate PBMC samples, clonotypes were called vaccine-responding if FDR was below 0.01 and the log2 fold change was above 5 up to day 15. Bulk clonotypes were assigned CD4 or CD8 identity according to which sequenced CD4 or CD8 repertoire held them at higher abundance. TCRdb handled the public reads itself, with Q25 trimming in fastp and clone calling in MiXCR, and kept productive beta chains. Under each unique CDR3 protein, matching rows form one entry showing the most common genes and DNA. Clone size and V and J calls follow TCRdb, not the original study. Counted in this sample were 500,000 to 650,000 distinct CDR3 sequences; around an eighth of them appeared once. In total, the top ten clones hold 14% to 15% of the sample.

The sample in question was PBMCs, obtained on the day of the yellow fever booster vaccination. This clonotype originated in a man younger than 45 who received the YFV17D yellow fever vaccine. This receptor chain uses TRBV18 and TRBJ2-7, with the D segment identity uncertain. DNA sequence: TGTGCCAGCTCAGGGTCCGGTTACGAGCAGTACTTC. Its protein is CASSGSGYEQYF. With the rest looked up from the reference TRBV18 and TRBJ2-7 genes rather than sequenced, the full variable domain is NAGVMQNPRHLVRRRGQEARLRCSPMKGHSHVYWYRQLPEEGLKFMVYLQKENIIDESGMPKERFSAEFPKEGPSILRIQQVVRGDSAAYFCASSGSGYEQYFGPGTRLTVT.